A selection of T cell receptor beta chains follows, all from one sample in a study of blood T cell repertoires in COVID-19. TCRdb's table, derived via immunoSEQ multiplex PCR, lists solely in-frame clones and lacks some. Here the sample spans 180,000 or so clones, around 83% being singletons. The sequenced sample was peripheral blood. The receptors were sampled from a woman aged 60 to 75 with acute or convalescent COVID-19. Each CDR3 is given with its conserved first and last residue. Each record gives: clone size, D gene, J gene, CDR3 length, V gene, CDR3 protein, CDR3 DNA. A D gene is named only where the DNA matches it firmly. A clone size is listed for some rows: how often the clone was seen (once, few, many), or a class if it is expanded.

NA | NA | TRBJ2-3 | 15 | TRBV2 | CASSAGQGLADTQYF | TGTGCCAGCAGTGCAGGGCAGGGGCTAGCAGATACGCAGTATTTT
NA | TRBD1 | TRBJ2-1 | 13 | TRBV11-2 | CASSFMGQVGSFF | TGTGCCAGCAGCTTCATGGGACAGGTGGGTTCGTTCTTC
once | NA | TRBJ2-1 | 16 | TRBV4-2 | CASSQSLGTGRNEQFF | TGTGCCAGCAGCCAATCTCTCGGGACTGGTCGTAATGAGCAGTTCTTC
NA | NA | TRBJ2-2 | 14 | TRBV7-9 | CASSLTESTGELFF | TGTGCCAGCAGCCTTACAGAATCCACCGGGGAGCTGTTTTTT
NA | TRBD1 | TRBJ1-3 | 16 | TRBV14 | CASSPGQGTLGNTIYF | TGTGCCAGCAGCCCGGGACAGGGTACATTGGGAAACACCATATATTTT
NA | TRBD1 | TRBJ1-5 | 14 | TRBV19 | CASSPTGTNQPQHF | TGTGCCAGTAGTCCGACAGGGACGAATCAGCCCCAGCATTTT
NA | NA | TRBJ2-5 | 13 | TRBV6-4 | CASSRQDGETQYF | TGTGCCAGCAGTCGACAGGATGGGGAGACCCAGTACTTC
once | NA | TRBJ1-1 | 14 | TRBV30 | CAWKHYRENTEAFF | TGTGCCTGGAAGCACTACAGGGAGAACACTGAAGCTTTCTTT
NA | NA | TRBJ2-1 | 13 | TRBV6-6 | CASSYGPYNEQFF | TGTGCCAGCAGTTACGGGCCTTACAATGAGCAGTTCTTC
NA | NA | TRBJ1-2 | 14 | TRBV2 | CASSEAPLQLSYTF | TGTGCCAGCAGTGAAGCGCCTCTTCAGTTAAGCTACACCTTC
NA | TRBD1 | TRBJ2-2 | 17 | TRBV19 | CASSIRGRGRATGELFF | TGTGCCAGTAGTATAAGGGGCAGGGGGCGCGCTACCGGGGAGCTGTTTTTT
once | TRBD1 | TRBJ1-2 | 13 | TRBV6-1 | CASSERGGGGYTF | TGTGCCAGCAGTGAAAGAGGGGGCGGTGGCTACACCTTC
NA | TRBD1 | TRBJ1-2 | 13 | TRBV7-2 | CASRLGQGRGYTF | TGTGCCAGCAGATTAGGACAGGGTCGGGGCTACACCTTC
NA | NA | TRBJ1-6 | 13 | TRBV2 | CARTGTKNSPLHF | TGTGCCAGAACCGGGACAAAGAATTCACCCCTCCACTTT
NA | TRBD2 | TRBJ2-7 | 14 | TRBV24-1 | CATSESGRGNEQYF | TGTGCCACCAGTGAGAGCGGGAGGGGTAACGAGCAGTACTTC
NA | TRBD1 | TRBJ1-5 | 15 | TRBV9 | CASSPTGYSNQPQHF | TGTGCCAGCAGCCCGACAGGGTATAGCAATCAGCCCCAGCATTTT
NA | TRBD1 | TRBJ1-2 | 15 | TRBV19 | CASSTRQGYNYGYTF | TGTGCCAGTAGTACCCGACAGGGTTATAACTATGGCTACACCTTC
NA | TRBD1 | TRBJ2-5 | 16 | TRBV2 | CASSEGRDRGPETQYF | TGTGCCAGCAGTGAAGGCCGGGACAGGGGGCCAGAGACCCAGTACTTC
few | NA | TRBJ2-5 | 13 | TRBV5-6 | CASSLGSKETQYF | TGTGCCAGCAGCTTGGGGAGCAAAGAGACCCAGTACTTC
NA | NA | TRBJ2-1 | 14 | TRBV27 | CASSLQAEYNEQFF | TGTGCCAGCAGTTTGCAAGCGGAGTACAATGAGCAGTTCTTC
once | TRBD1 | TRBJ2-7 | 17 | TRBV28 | CASSSTQGQSQSYEQYF | TGTGCCAGCAGCTCCACGCAGGGACAGAGTCAATCCTACGAGCAGTACTTC
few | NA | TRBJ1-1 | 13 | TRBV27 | CASSHGGDTEAFF | TGTGCCAGCAGTCACGGGGGGGACACTGAAGCTTTCTTT
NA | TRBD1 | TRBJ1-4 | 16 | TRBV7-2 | CASSLVRRGSNEKLFF | TGTGCCAGCAGCTTAGTCCGCAGGGGGTCTAATGAAAAACTGTTTTTT
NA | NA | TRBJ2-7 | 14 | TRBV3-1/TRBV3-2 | CASSPGHGEDEQYF | TGTGCCAGCAGCCCGGGACACGGAGAGGACGAGCAGTACTTC
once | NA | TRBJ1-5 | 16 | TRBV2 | CASRGGAGGANQPQHF | TGTGCCAGCAGAGGTGGGGCCGGGGGTGCAAATCAGCCCCAGCATTTT
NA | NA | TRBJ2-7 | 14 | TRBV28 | CASSLTGKAYEQYF | TGTGCCAGCAGTCTAACCGGGAAAGCCTACGAGCAGTACTTC
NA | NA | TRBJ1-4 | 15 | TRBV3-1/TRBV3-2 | CASRARGPTNEKLFF | TGTGCCAGCAGAGCAAGGGGCCCTACTAATGAAAAACTGTTTTTT
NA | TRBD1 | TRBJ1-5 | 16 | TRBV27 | CASSQQRTGNAQPQHF | TGTGCCAGCAGCCAGCAACGGACAGGGAACGCTCAGCCCCAGCATTTT
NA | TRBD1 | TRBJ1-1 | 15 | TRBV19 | CASSSLGSRGTEAFF | TGTGCCAGTAGTTCCCTTGGAAGCAGGGGGACTGAAGCTTTCTTT
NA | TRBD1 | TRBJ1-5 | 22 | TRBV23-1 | CASSQSGGAYPGQGASNQPQHF | TGCGCCAGCAGTCAATCGGGCGGAGCTTATCCGGGACAGGGGGCTAGCAATCAGCCCCAGCATTTT
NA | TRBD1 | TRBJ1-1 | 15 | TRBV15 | CATSETGTGVFEAFF | TGTGCCACCAGCGAAACCGGGACAGGGGTTTTTGAAGCTTTCTTT
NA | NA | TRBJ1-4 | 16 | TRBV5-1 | CASSLGSDSPNEKLFF | TGCGCCAGCAGCTTGGGATCGGACAGCCCTAATGAAAAACTGTTTTTT
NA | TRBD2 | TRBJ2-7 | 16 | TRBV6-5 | CASSYSGASGTYEQYF | TGTGCCAGCAGTTACTCGGGGGCTAGCGGGACCTACGAGCAGTACTTC
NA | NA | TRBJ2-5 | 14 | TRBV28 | CASSPGQIQETQYF | TGTGCCAGCAGTCCTGGACAAATCCAAGAGACCCAGTACTTC
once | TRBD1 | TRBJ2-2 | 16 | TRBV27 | CASSLKWDRVTGELFF | TGTGCCAGCAGTTTAAAGTGGGACAGGGTGACCGGGGAGCTGTTTTTT
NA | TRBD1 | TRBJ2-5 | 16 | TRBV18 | CASSPFKTGAGETQYF | TGTGCCAGCTCACCGTTCAAGACAGGGGCAGGGGAGACCCAGTACTTC
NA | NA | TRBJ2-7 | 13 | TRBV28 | CASSFGSRYEQYF | TGTGCCAGCAGTTTCGGGTCAAGATACGAGCAGTACTTC
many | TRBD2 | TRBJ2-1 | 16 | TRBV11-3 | CASSLGGTRGSNEQFF | TGTGCCAGCAGCTTAGGGGGGACTAGAGGGAGTAATGAGCAGTTCTTC
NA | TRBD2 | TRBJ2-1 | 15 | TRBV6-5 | CASIGTSGRISEQFF | TGTGCCAGCATAGGGACTAGCGGGAGAATCAGCGAGCAGTTCTTC
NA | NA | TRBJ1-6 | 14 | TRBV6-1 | CASSEGISRSPLHF | TGTGCCAGCAGTGAAGGTATAAGCAGGTCACCCCTCCACTTT
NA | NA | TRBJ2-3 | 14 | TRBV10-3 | CAISGPGLTDTQYF | TGTGCCATCAGTGGGCCTGGCCTCACAGATACGCAGTATTTT
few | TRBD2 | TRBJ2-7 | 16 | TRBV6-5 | CASSYLPTSGRSEQYF | TGTGCCAGCAGTTACCTCCCGACTAGCGGGAGAAGCGAGCAGTACTTC
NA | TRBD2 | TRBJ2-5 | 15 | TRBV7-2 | CASSSSATSGGTQYF | TGTGCCAGCAGCTCCTCTGCCACAAGCGGGGGGACCCAGTACTTC
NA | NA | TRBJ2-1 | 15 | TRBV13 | CASAKGPGSYNEQFF | TGTGCCAGTGCAAAGGGGCCTGGCTCCTACAATGAGCAGTTCTTC
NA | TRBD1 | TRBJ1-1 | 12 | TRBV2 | CASSETGREAFF | TGTGCCAGCAGTGAGACAGGGCGAGAAGCTTTCTTT
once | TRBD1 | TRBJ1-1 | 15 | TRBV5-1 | CASSFSTGKGTEAFF | TGCGCCAGCAGTTTCTCGACAGGGAAGGGCACTGAAGCTTTCTTT
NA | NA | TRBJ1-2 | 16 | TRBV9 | CASSLQRGGPGEGYTF | TGTGCCAGCAGCCTCCAAAGGGGGGGCCCGGGGGAAGGCTACACCTTC
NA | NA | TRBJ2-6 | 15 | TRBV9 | CAMVCNESGANVLTF | TGTGCCATGGTGTGCAACGAGTCTGGGGCCAACGTCCTGACTTTC
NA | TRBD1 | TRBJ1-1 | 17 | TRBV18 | CASSPSTGQARSAEAFF | TGTGCCAGCTCACCATCGACTGGACAGGCAAGGTCCGCTGAAGCTTTCTTT